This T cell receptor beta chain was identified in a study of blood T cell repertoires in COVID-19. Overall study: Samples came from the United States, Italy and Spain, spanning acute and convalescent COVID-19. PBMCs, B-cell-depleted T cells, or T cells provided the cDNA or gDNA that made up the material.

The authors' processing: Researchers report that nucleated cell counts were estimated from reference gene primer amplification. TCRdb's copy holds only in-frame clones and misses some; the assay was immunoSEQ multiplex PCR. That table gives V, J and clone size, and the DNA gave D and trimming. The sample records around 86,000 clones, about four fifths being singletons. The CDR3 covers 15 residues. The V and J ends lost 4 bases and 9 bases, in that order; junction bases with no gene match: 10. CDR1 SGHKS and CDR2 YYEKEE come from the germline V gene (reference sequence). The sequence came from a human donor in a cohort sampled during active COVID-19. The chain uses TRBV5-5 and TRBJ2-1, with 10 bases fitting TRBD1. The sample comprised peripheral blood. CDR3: CASSRGDRGSVEQFF. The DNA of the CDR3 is TGTGCCAGCAGCCGGGGGGACAGGGGATCGGTTGAGCAGTTCTTC.